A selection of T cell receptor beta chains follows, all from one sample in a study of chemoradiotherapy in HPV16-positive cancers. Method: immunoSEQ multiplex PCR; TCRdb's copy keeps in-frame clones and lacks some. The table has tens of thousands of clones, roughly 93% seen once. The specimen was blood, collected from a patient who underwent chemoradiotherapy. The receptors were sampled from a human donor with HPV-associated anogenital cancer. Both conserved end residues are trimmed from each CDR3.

ASSIFGQGDQPQH	TRBV19	TRBJ1-5
ASTPRQSTGELF	TRBV4-2	TRBJ2-2
ASSRSGGTGVTYEQY	TRBV18	NA
ASSPGQGITYGYT	TRBV18	TRBJ1-2
ASHGGGPRGTEAF	TRBV5-4	TRBJ1-1
ASSSTDTQY	TRBV11-2	TRBJ2-3
ASSLVVGFYDYEQY	TRBV7-2	TRBJ2-7
ASRGQGSYEQY	TRBV6-1	TRBJ2-7
ASSPTGIPNYGYT	TRBV5-5	TRBJ1-2
ASSDSGLAGGADTQY	TRBV6-4	TRBJ2-3
ASSLTGGVGEQY	TRBV13	TRBJ2-7
ASSRNSGKETQY	TRBV7-8	TRBJ2-5
ASSSSGANVLT	TRBV27	TRBJ2-6
ASSLGGDYPYNEQF	TRBV7-9	TRBJ2-1
ASSLAASYNSPLH	TRBV7-6	TRBJ1-6
ASATAGTGEETQY	TRBV7-9	TRBJ2-5
ASSPGRNEQF	TRBV28	TRBJ2-1
ASSELAGSYNEQF	TRBV6-4	TRBJ2-1
ASSLRGLNQPQH	TRBV16	TRBJ1-5
ATSRDVGSGELF	TRBV15	TRBJ2-2
ASLSLISTDTQY	TRBV7-9	TRBJ2-3
ASSTGLVQF	TRBV7-6	TRBJ2-1
ASSSSGIEQY	TRBV19	TRBJ2-7
ASSLINSYNSPLH	TRBV5-1	TRBJ1-6
ASSQVGVGQPQH	TRBV4-1	TRBJ1-5
ASSPWTSGRLYEQY	TRBV5-1	TRBJ2-7
ASSLSGGYT	TRBV7-2	TRBJ1-2
AWRGGSSPGRSSYNEQF	TRBV30	TRBJ2-1
ASSYSPEDGELF	TRBV6-5	TRBJ2-2
ASSEGTGRTEAF	TRBV19	TRBJ1-1
ASSRLRWGDTQY	TRBV5-1	TRBJ2-3
ASSTTSGRKTQY	TRBV28	TRBJ2-5
ASSLAQRPGGGYGYT	TRBV5-4	TRBJ1-2
ASSRRGLGRYGELF	TRBV5-6	TRBJ2-2
ASSLGGQQNQPQH	TRBV5-1	TRBJ1-5
ASSSGEGSPLH	TRBV9	TRBJ1-6
ASRRLGLAGGQVDGELF	TRBV7-2	TRBJ2-2
ASSRTGVRNDYEQY	TRBV19	TRBJ2-7
ASSFTSGSFYEQY	TRBV7-9	TRBJ2-7
ASSLAGVKDTQY	TRBV4-3	TRBJ2-3
ATTPGAEAF	TRBV7-9	TRBJ1-1
ASSVVSGGTDTQY	TRBV9	TRBJ2-3
ASSSPRARAKTEAF	TRBV6-5	TRBJ1-1
ATSRDSGGAGNEQF	TRBV15	TRBJ2-1
ASSASGQGVFGNTIY	TRBV6-1	TRBJ1-3
ASSLWTGSGNTIY	TRBV5-6	TRBJ1-3
ASSPLGHEQY	TRBV5-5	TRBJ2-7
ASSPWTGVNTGELF	TRBV5-1	TRBJ2-2
ASSIVAGSYNEQF	TRBV19	TRBJ2-1
ASSPRQGIMSEQY	TRBV9	TRBJ2-7
ASSLDRAETNTGELF	TRBV5-4	TRBJ2-2